The 15 T cell receptor beta chains below come from one sample, sequenced in a study of T cell repertoires in cytomegalovirus infection. TCRdb re-derived calls from the reads in MiXCR, one entry per CDR3 protein. The data hold approximately 500,000 distinct CDR3 sequences, with 16% observed a single time. The sequencing sample was made of CD8+ T cells from PBMCs. These receptors all stem from a human donor in good health (CMV status not recorded). Some clones in this sample may be carry-over from other donors' samples.

This clonotype turned up a few times. The V and J genes are TRBV20-1 and TRBJ2-1; D assignment may be TRBD1 or TRBD2 (5 bases each). The germline V and J ends were trimmed by 3 bases and 11 bases, with 11 bases remaining between them. The V gene's germline CDR1 is DFQATT and CDR2 SNEGSKA (reference sequence). The CDR3 has 11 residues. The CDR3 DNA is TGCAGTGCTAGCCCCCAGGGACAGCAGTTCTTC. It codes for CSASPQGQQFF.

Many counts were recorded for this clonotype. The V and J genes are TRBV19 and TRBJ2-1; 7 bases agree with TRBD1. The CDR3 has 15 amino acids. Germline V gene lookup returns CDR1 LNHDA and CDR2 SQIVND (reference sequence). Germline trimming cut 1 base from V and 2 bases from J; bases unmatched to any gene: 2. CDR3 sequence reads: CASSIVGTAYNEQFF. The CDR3 DNA sequence: TGTGCCAGTAGTATAGTCGGGACAGCCTACAATGAGCAGTTCTTC.

This clonotype came up a few times. This chain uses TRBV10-2 with TRBJ2-7; 13 bases align to TRBD2. The CDR3 spans 14 residues. Germline CDR1 WSHSY, CDR2 SAAADI. With V trimmed by 4 bases and J by 11 bases, 8 bases remained unmatched. This chain's CDR3 is CASSAGTSGISEYF. The CDR3 DNA is TGCGCCAGCAGTGCCGGGACTAGCGGGATCAGCGAGTACTTC.

This clonotype was picked up many times. The V gene is TRBV24-1, the J gene TRBJ2-6, with 8 bases identical to TRBD1. The CDR3 extends over 14 amino acids. Germline CDR1 is KGHDR and CDR2 is SFDVKD. V shed 3 bases and J 11 bases; nucleotides not matched to a gene: 5. In DNA form, the CDR3 reads TGTGCCACCAGTGATCCAGACAGGGGAGACGTCCTGACTTTC. Protein sequence: CATSDPDRGDVLTF.

The CDR3 bases are TGTGCCAGCAGCGTAGGGCATAACTACGAGCAGTACTTC. It specifies CASSVGHNYEQYF. This rearrangement joins TRBV9 to TRBJ2-7, with D hard to call. Trimming pared 0 bases from V and 3 bases from J, leaving 7 bases between. The CDR3 is 13 residues long. The V gene's germline CDR1 is SGDLS and CDR2 YYNGEE.

In regard to this clonotype: One end of the junction is discordant with germline, which a read error may explain. The rearrangement uses TRBV28 and TRBJ1-1, with D uncertain. Germline CDR1 reads MDHEN; CDR2 reads SYDVKM. The CDR3 is 9 amino acids. The CDR3 loop is CASSPGLWF. In DNA, the CDR3 is TGTGCCAGCAGCCCCGGACTGTGGTTT. Using reference TRBV28 and TRBJ1-1 for the parts outside the CDR3, the full variable domain is DVKVTQSSRYLVKRTGEKVFLECVQDMDHENMFWYRQDPGLGLRLIYFSYDVKMKEKGDIPEGYSVSREKKERFSLILESASTNQTSMYLCASSPGLWFGQGTRLTVV.

This clonotype was observed at least ten times. The gene calls are TRBV7-3 and TRBJ2-2; the D gene is possibly TRBD2 (6 bases). Per the germline V gene, CDR1 is SGHTA and CDR2 is FQGTGA. V was cut by 3 bases and J by 5 bases, with 19 bases left in between. The CDR3 runs 17 residues. In nucleotides, the CDR3 is TGTGCCAGCAGCTTCTCTCCGGGAGTCATAGGGACCGGGGAGCTGTTTTTT. This translates into CASSFSPGVIGTGELFF.

At least ten counts were recorded for this clonotype. This chain uses TRBV12-3 or TRBV12-4 with TRBJ1-1; D is unresolved. V lost 7 bases to trimming and J lost 3 bases, with 12 bases between them. The CDR3 has 13 residues. In nucleotides, the CDR3 is TGTGCCAGCAACGGGGTTGGGGACACTGAAGCTTTCTTT. This gives the protein CASNGVGDTEAFF.

In its sample, this clonotype was seen many times. Given the absence of the conserved phenylalanine or tryptophan at the CDR3 end, a read error is likely. The limits of the CDR3 on the DNA are not certain, so only TCRdb's listed CDR3 is given. This sequence joins TRBV4-1 and TRBJ2-7; TRBD1 reflects the table's D call only, with no check against the DNA. The CDR3 extends over 12 residues, inclusive of both ends. Germline assignment: CDR1 MGHRA and CDR2 YSYEKL. This CDR3 reads CASSQDGGTDYS.

This chain links TRBV28 with TRBJ2-3, with a tentative D call TRBD1 (5 bases). The CDR3 is 15 residues long. V gave up 7 bases and J gave up 3 bases, with 17 bases separating them. Looked up from germline, CDR1 is MDHEN and CDR2 is SYDVKM. CDR3 coding DNA: TGTGCCAGCACCCCCTTCCAGGGCAGTACAGATACGCAGTATTTT. Translated: CASTPFQGSTDTQYF.

This clonotype has a count of ten or more. The rearrangement links TRBV11-2 to TRBJ2-7, with D possibly matching TRBD1 (6 bases). Germline-derived CDR1 and CDR2 are SGHAT and FQNNGV. The CDR3 runs 15 residues. Trimming left V 5 bases short and J 0 bases short, with 14 bases between. The CDR3 sequence: CASSPPEQGSYEQYF. The CDR3 DNA reads TGTGCCAGCAGCCCACCAGAACAGGGCTCCTACGAGCAGTACTTC. Variable domain in full (rest from reference TRBV11-2 and TRBJ2-7): EAGVAQSPRYKIIEKRQSVAFWCNPISGHATLYWYQQILGQGPKLLIQFQNNGVVDDSQLPKDRFSAERLKGVDSTLKIQPAKLEDSAVYLCASSPPEQGSYEQYFGPGTRLTVT.

This clonotype was observed many times. This chain uses TRBV19 with TRBJ1-1, with D hard to call. In germline, CDR1 is LNHDA, CDR2 SQIVND (reference sequence). This CDR3 contains 11 residues. CDR3 amino acids: CASGPGTEAFF. As DNA, the CDR3 is TGTGCTTCCGGCCCGGGCACTGAAGCTTTCTTT.

This clonotype was seen at least ten times. This rearrangement joins TRBV9 to TRBJ2-1, with D perhaps given as TRBD1 or TRBD2 (6 bases each). The CDR3 is 17 residues long. V lost 2 bases to trimming and J lost 0 bases, with 15 bases between them. From germline, CDR1 is SGDLS and CDR2 YYNGEE. CDR3 loop: CASSVSLGGSSYNEQFF. The CDR3 region has the DNA TGTGCCAGCAGCGTCTCCTTAGGGGGGAGCTCCTACAATGAGCAGTTCTTC.

This clonotype was counted many times. This rearrangement joins TRBV7-3 to TRBJ2-1; D is uncertain. V lost 4 bases and J 3 bases, leaving 16 bases between the germline ends. The CDR3 length is 16 residues. The germline CDR1 and CDR2 sequences are SGHTA and FQGTGA. The DNA of the CDR3 is TGTGCCAGCAGCTCGAACGTTAAAGCGCTCTACAATGAGCAGTTCTTC. Amino acid sequence: CASSSNVKALYNEQFF.

This clonotype has just a few counts. The V gene is TRBV12-3 or TRBV12-4, the J gene TRBJ1-5; D may be TRBD1 (6 bases). The CDR3 contains 14 residues. Trimming pared 8 bases from V and 4 bases from J, leaving 15 bases between. The CDR3 loop reads CASPRGQLNQPQHF. As DNA, the CDR3 is TGTGCCAGCCCTCGGGGGCAGCTTAATCAGCCCCAGCATTTT.